The 24 T cell receptor beta chains below were found in one sample sequenced in a study of cytomegalovirus exposure and HLA in healthy donors. PCR amplification relied on 60 Vbeta primers (plus 13 Jbeta primers). Profiled with immunoSEQ multiplex PCR; TCRdb holds only in-frame clones, not every one. This sample has roughly 180,000 clones, with around 84% found just once. Sample: PBMCs. These receptors all stem from a girl aged 2 to 10 in good health and CMV-seropositive.

V usage is TRBV5-1 and J usage is TRBJ2-1, with D perhaps TRBD2 (5 bases). V lost 3 bases to trimming and J lost 4 bases, with 14 bases between them. CDR1 and CDR2 from the germline V gene are SGHRS and YFSETQ. There are 15 residues in the CDR3. CDR3 in DNA: TGCGCCAGCAGCTCCGTGACTACTATGTACAATGAGCAGTTCTTC. Amino acid sequence: CASSSVTTMYNEQFF.

V and J are TRBV21-1 and TRBJ2-3; the table names TRBD2, a call not compared with the DNA. TRBV21-1 is listed as a pseudogene. The CDR3 is 14 amino acids. The chain's CDR3 is CASSNILALDTQYF. CDR3 DNA: TGTGCCAGCAGCAATATCCTAGCCTTAGATACGCAGTATTTT.

V and J are TRBV5-4 and TRBJ2-3; D remains ambiguous. The V end lost 5 bases, the J end lost 2 bases, and 12 bases lay between the germline ends. Germline assignment: CDR1 SGHNT and CDR2 YYREEE (reference sequence). The CDR3 runs to 14 residues. This CDR3 is CASSQTPATDTQYF. In nucleotides, the CDR3 is TGTGCCAGCAGTCAGACTCCAGCCACAGATACGCAGTATTTT.

The rearrangement uses TRBV6-8 and TRBJ1-5, with D perhaps matching TRBD1 (5 bases). V lost 0 bases and J lost 5, with 26 bases in between. Per the germline V gene, CDR1 is MNHGY and CDR2 is SAAAGT. The CDR3 length is 20 residues. The CDR3 DNA sequence: TGTGCCAGCAGTTACTCGAATATGGGGCAGGTCTCCGTTCTACATCAGCCCCAGCATTTT. Protein product: CASSYSNMGQVSVLHQPQHF.

J is TRBJ1-2 and V is TRBV6-5, with D possibly TRBD1 on 6 matching bases. This CDR3 comprises 12 residues. V was cut by 6 bases and J by 7 bases, with 12 bases left in between. CDR1 and CDR2 from the germline V gene are MNHEY and SVGAGI. CDR3 protein: CASRGGQGGYTF. CDR3 bases: TGTGCCAGCAGGGGGGGGCAGGGTGGCTACACCTTC.

In this sample, this clone turned up once. The chain has TRBV6-1 and TRBJ1-6, with TRBD1 matching 11 bases. The V gene end was trimmed by 5 bases and the J gene end by 8 bases; junction bases not matched to a gene: 5. The CDR3 is 15 residues long. Germline V gives CDR1 MNHNS, CDR2 SASEGT. The chain's CDR3 is CASSSWDRGYSPLHF. CDR3 nucleotide sequence: TGTGCCAGCAGTAGCTGGGACAGGGGGTATTCACCCCTCCACTTT.

The rearrangement uses TRBV7-8 and TRBJ1-5; 8 positions match TRBD1. Trimming took 2 bases from V and 2 from J; bases not matched to a gene: 2. This CDR3 has 15 residues. From germline, CDR1 is SGHVS and CDR2 FQNEAQ. In nucleotides, the CDR3 is TGTGCCAGCAGCTTATCAGGGGGCGGCAATCAGCCCCAGCATTTT. This encodes CASSLSGGGNQPQHF.

The chain has TRBV7-9 and TRBJ2-5; D is possibly TRBD2 (5 bases). With 0 bases removed from V and 4 bases from J, the gap between germline ends came to 9 bases. Germline CDR1 and CDR2: SEHNR and FQNEAQ (reference sequence). This CDR3 has 14 amino acids. The chain's CDR3 is CASSLARGLETQYF. In DNA, the CDR3 is TGTGCCAGCAGCTTAGCGCGAGGGTTAGAGACCCAGTACTTC.

This chain links TRBV7-2 with TRBJ1-6, with D hard to call. V was pared by 1 base and J by 6 bases, with 10 bases between. There are 15 residues in the CDR3. The V gene's germline CDR1 is SGHTA and CDR2 FQGNSA. CDR3 nucleotide sequence: TGTGCCAGCAGCTTAGATGCAGACACTAATTCACCCCTCCACTTT. This gives the protein CASSLDADTNSPLHF.

This clone was recorded a few times. The chain links TRBV2 to TRBJ1-4; D unresolved. V was clipped by 10 bases and J by 6 bases, with 6 bases between them. CDR3 size: 10 residues. Germline assignment: CDR1 SNHLY and CDR2 FYNNEI. CDR3 bases: TGTGCCACCCGGTATGAAAAACTGTTTTTT. It encodes CATRYEKLFF.

The CDR3 here is CASSPLIAGGARSYEQYF. For the CDR3, the DNA is TGTGCCAGCAGCCCTCTGATAGCGGGGGGGGCCAGGTCGTACGAGCAGTACTTC. V is TRBV28 and J is TRBJ2-7; 11 bases agree with TRBD2. The CDR3 consists of 18 residues. CDR1 MDHEN and CDR2 SYDVKM come from the germline V gene. Trimming at V came to 6 bases and at J to 4 bases, leaving 17 bases not matched to a gene.

The chain recombines TRBV28 with TRBJ2-5, with TRBD1 matching over 10 bases. The germline gives CDR1 MDHEN, CDR2 SYDVKM. Trimming cost V 3 bases and J 5 bases; bases outside gene matches: 6. The CDR3 runs to 15 residues. The CDR3: CASSFRDRGWETQYF. In DNA, the CDR3 is TGTGCCAGCAGTTTCCGGGACAGGGGCTGGGAGACCCAGTACTTC.

The chain uses TRBV9 and TRBJ2-5, with 10 bases matching TRBD2. CDR1 is SGDLS and CDR2 is YYNGEE in the germline V gene. The CDR3 is made up of 21 amino acids. J gave up 2 bases and V 0 bases, and 19 bases lay outside the gene matches. CDR3 amino acids: CASSVGPGSHKAGGEQETQYF. In nucleotides, the CDR3 is TGTGCCAGCAGCGTAGGTCCGGGGTCCCATAAAGCGGGAGGGGAGCAAGAGACCCAGTACTTC.

The chain recombines TRBV11-3 with TRBJ2-2; 8 bases are a match to TRBD1. Germline CDR1 SGHNT, CDR2 YENEEA. With V trimmed by 5 bases and J by 6 bases, 11 bases remained unmatched. The CDR3 totals 16 residues. The CDR3 spells CASSPGSAGGPGELFF. CDR3 nucleotide sequence: TGTGCCAGCAGCCCCGGTTCGGCAGGGGGCCCCGGGGAGCTGTTTTTT.

This rearrangement joins TRBV28 to TRBJ1-5, with 9 bases lining up with TRBD1. The germline CDR1 and CDR2 sequences are MDHEN and SYDVKM. The CDR3 runs to 14 residues. The trim removed 6 bases at V and 10 bases at J, leaving 10 bases unmatched. This chain's CDR3 is CASRPRTGAVPQHF. For the CDR3, the DNA is TGTGCCAGCAGGCCCCGGACAGGGGCAGTCCCCCAGCATTTT.

The rearrangement uses TRBV11-2 and TRBJ2-2, with D perhaps TRBD2 (5 bases). CDR1 is SGHAT and CDR2 is FQNNGV in the germline V gene. Trimming cost V 5 bases and J 6 bases, with 13 bases left between them. The CDR3 contains 14 residues. Here the CDR3 reads CASSQWFGAGELFF. The CDR3 coding sequence is TGTGCCAGCAGCCAATGGTTCGGGGCCGGGGAGCTGTTTTTT.

The table lists this clone with a few counts. The chain links TRBV6-5 to TRBJ1-2; 7 bases fit TRBD1. CDR1 MNHEY and CDR2 SVGAGI come from the germline V gene. The CDR3 contains 13 residues. V lost 5 bases to trimming and J lost 8 bases; unmatched junction nucleotides: 8. The CDR3 loop is CASSDGGGLGYTF. Written as DNA, the CDR3 is TGTGCCAGCAGTGATGGAGGGGGCTTGGGCTACACCTTC.

The rearrangement links TRBV15 to TRBJ2-6; 7 nucleotides agree with TRBD1. V dropped 1 base and J dropped 2; count of bases not matched to a gene: 2. The CDR3 is made up of 16 amino acids. Germline CDR1 and CDR2: LNHNV and YYDKDF (reference sequence). The CDR3 protein is CATSRGGTAGANVLTF. The CDR3 nucleotides are TGTGCCACCAGCAGAGGGGGGACAGCTGGGGCCAACGTCCTGACTTTC.

The chain recombines TRBV5-4 with TRBJ2-6, with D maybe TRBD2 (5 bases). Germline V gives CDR1 SGHNT, CDR2 YYREEE (reference sequence). Trimming stripped 5 bases from V and 2 bases from J, with 14 bases between. CDR3 length: 16 amino acids. For the CDR3, the DNA is TGTGCCAGCAGTACAAGTCCCGGGACTGGGGCCAACGTCCTGACTTTC. This codes for CASSTSPGTGANVLTF.

V and J are TRBV4-1 and TRBJ1-2; D ambiguous. Germline CDR1 and CDR2: MGHRA and YSYEKL. This CDR3 contains 13 residues. Deletions cut 3 bases from V and 4 bases from J, with 9 bases between. Here the CDR3 DNA reads TGCGCCAGCAGCCACAACGGTATCTATGGCTACACCTTC. Translated, it gives CASSHNGIYGYTF.

The chain carries TRBV2 and TRBJ2-5; D possibly corresponds to TRBD2 (6 bases). Germline V lookup: CDR1 SNHLY, CDR2 FYNNEI. The CDR3 length is 14 residues. Trimming shortened V by 2 bases and J by 7 bases, and 14 bases separated the two germline ends. The CDR3 is CASSERRGQRTQYF. In nucleotides, the CDR3 is TGTGCCAGCAGTGAAAGGCGGGGCCAGCGGACCCAGTACTTC.

DNA for the CDR3: TGTGCCAGCAGCCGCGCCCTGTACGGGTTAAGCTCCTACGAGCAGTACTTC. It specifies CASSRALYGLSSYEQYF. The chain is built from TRBV5-5 and TRBJ2-7; no firm D call. This CDR3 comprises 17 residues. With 4 bases removed from V and 0 bases from J, the gap between germline ends came to 20 bases. Germline V gene lookup returns CDR1 SGHKS and CDR2 YYEKEE (reference sequence).

This chain connects TRBV4-1 to TRBJ2-1; 7 bases agree with TRBD2. With 1 base clipped from V and 5 bases from J, the junction kept 11 bases outside the gene matches. The CDR3 totals 17 residues. Germline V lookup: CDR1 MGHRA, CDR2 YSYEKL. This CDR3 reads CASSQGRAASGDNEQFF. CDR3 nucleotide sequence: TGCGCCAGCAGCCAAGGAAGAGCGGCTAGCGGAGACAATGAGCAGTTCTTC.

This chain links TRBV21-1 with TRBJ2-6; the table's D call, TRBD1, was not checked against the DNA. TRBV21-1 is designated a pseudogene. CDR3 length equals 17 residues. The CDR3 loop reads CASSKVQGMAGANVLTF. CDR3 bases: TGTGCCAGCAGCAAAGTACAGGGCATGGCTGGGGCCAACGTCCTGACTTTC.